Presented here are 32 T cell receptor beta chains from one specimen sequenced in a study of CD8 T cells in Susac syndrome. Reverse transcription of about 0.45 to 1 ug RNA was carried out with random hexamers. One entry per CDR3 protein results from TCRdb running MiXCR on the immunoSEQ multiplex PCR reads. Of some 190,000 distinct CDR3 sequences in the sample, about 93% were seen once. The sequenced material came from CD4+ T cells from PBMCs. These receptors all come from a human donor in good health.

The chain combines TRBV10-3 with TRBJ2-7; unclear D gene. CDR3 length: 13 amino acids. V was clipped by 3 bases and J by 3 bases, with 9 bases between them. Germline V gives CDR1 ENHRY, CDR2 SYGVKD. The CDR3 loop reads CAISELTVYEQYF. In nucleotides, the CDR3 is TGTGCCATCAGTGAACTTACAGTCTACGAGCAGTACTTC.

The chain couples TRBV5-1 to TRBJ2-1; D is uncertain. V lost 7 bases and J 3 bases, leaving 11 bases between the germline ends. This CDR3 comprises 13 residues. Germline V gives CDR1 SGHRS, CDR2 YFSETQ. CDR3: CASRGDYYNEQFF. DNA of the CDR3: TGCGCCAGCCGTGGGGATTACTACAATGAGCAGTTCTTC.

This clonotype was recorded once. V is TRBV7-2 and J is TRBJ2-3; possible D gene TRBD1, 6 bases. Germline values: CDR1 SGHTA, CDR2 FQGNSA. The CDR3 totals 16 residues. Trimming took 1 base from V and 2 from J, leaving 13 bases between them. CDR3 in amino acids: CASSLEGQRPTDTQYF. The CDR3 coding sequence is TGTGCCAGCAGCTTAGAAGGACAGAGACCCACAGATACGCAGTATTTT.

The chain has TRBV20-1 and TRBJ2-5; D unresolved. From germline, CDR1 is DFQATT and CDR2 SNEGSKA (reference sequence). There are 11 residues in the CDR3. The CDR3 loop reads CSAVHQETQYF. CDR3 nucleotide sequence: TGCAGCGCAGTGCACCAAGAGACCCAGTACTTC.

The rearrangement links TRBV28 to TRBJ2-5, with 9 bases lining up with TRBD1. CDR1 is MDHEN and CDR2 is SYDVKM in the germline V gene. The CDR3 covers 16 residues. The junction had 10 bases not matched to a gene; V was cut back by 4 bases and J by 4 bases. CDR3 coding DNA: TGTGCCAGCAGTTCTTCCGGGACAGGGTTACGAGAGACCCAGTACTTC. It translates to CASSSSGTGLRETQYF.

The rearrangement uses TRBV29-1 and TRBJ1-4; D unresolved. V lost 7 bases to trimming and J lost 7 bases, with 7 bases between them. There are 10 residues in the CDR3. Germline-derived CDR1 and CDR2 are SQVTM and ANQGSEA. The CDR3 nucleotides read TGCAGCGCGGGGAGTGAAAAACTGTTTTTT. This codes for CSAGSEKLFF.

V is TRBV7-9 and J is TRBJ2-7; 10 nucleotides match TRBD1. CDR1 is SEHNR and CDR2 is FQNEAQ in the germline V gene (reference sequence). The ends lost 5 bases at V and 6 bases at J; junction bases unmatched: 4. This CDR3 is 13 amino acids long. The CDR3 nucleotides read TGTGCCAGCAGCCGCCGGACAGGGGGCGAGCAGTACGTC. It is translated as CASSRRTGGEQYV.

The genes are TRBV9 and TRBJ2-5, with D unresolved. The CDR3 has 14 residues. Germline values: CDR1 SGDLS, CDR2 YYNGEE. The V end lost 0 bases, the J end lost 2 bases, and 8 bases lay between the germline ends. CDR3 in DNA: TGTGCCAGCAGCGTAGGAGTGGGTCAAGAGACCCAGTACTTC. Its translation is CASSVGVGQETQYF.

The chain recombines TRBV6-5 with TRBJ1-2, with unresolved D. This CDR3 is 11 amino acids long. CDR1 and CDR2 (germline): MNHEY, SVGAGI. Deletions cut 5 bases from V and 9 bases from J, with 10 bases between. CDR3 in amino acids: CASSAGVSYTF. CDR3 in DNA: TGTGCCAGCAGTGCCGGGGTGAGCTACACCTTC.

The V call is TRBV25-1, the J call TRBJ1-4; D unresolved. V lost 2 bases and J lost 15, with 22 bases in between. Germline lookup yields CDR1 MGHDK and CDR2 SYGVNS. This CDR3 contains 15 residues. The CDR3 loop is CASSEVHSRSEVMFF. The CDR3 DNA reads as TGTGCCAGCAGTGAAGTACATAGTCGGTCGGAGGTAATGTTTTTT.

This chain joins TRBV7-2 and TRBJ1-5; D perhaps matches TRBD1 (6 bases). The ends were cut back, 3 bases at V and 6 bases at J, with 15 bases in the middle. CDR1 and CDR2 from the germline V gene are SGHTA and FQGNSA. The CDR3 runs 15 residues. The CDR3 nucleotides read TGTGCCAGCAGCTTGAACTCGGGGGCCGGTCAGCCCCAGCATTTT. Its protein product is CASSLNSGAGQPQHF. The full variable domain, in which reference TRBV7-2 and TRBJ1-5 provide the parts outside the CDR3, is GAGVSQSPSNKVTEKGKDVELRCDPISGHTALYWYRQSLGQGLEFLIYFQGNSAPDKSGLPSDRFSAERTGGSVSTLTIQRTQQEDSAVYLCASSLNSGAGQPQHFGDGTRLSIL.

In its sample, this clonotype was seen a few times. This CDR3 reads CSARDPRDSYEQYV. In nucleotides, the CDR3 is TGCAGTGCTAGAGACCCTCGGGACTCCTACGAGCAGTACGTC. The chain recombines TRBV20-1 with TRBJ2-7; D is perhaps TRBD2 (5 bases). Germline CDR1 and CDR2: DFQATT and SNEGSKA (reference sequence). Trimming stripped 0 bases from V and 0 bases from J, with 9 bases between. The CDR3 covers 14 residues.

The CDR3 region is CASSGGSDGYTF. Here the CDR3 DNA reads TGTGCCAGCTCCGGGGGAAGCGATGGCTACACCTTC. This chain joins TRBV18 and TRBJ1-2; D may be TRBD1 (5 bases). The V gene lost 6 bases and the J gene lost 6 bases, with 11 bases spanning the gap. Germline CDR1 and CDR2: KGHSH and LQKENI. The CDR3 is 12 residues long.

The chain employs TRBV12-3 or TRBV12-4 and TRBJ1-2; the match to TRBD1 covers 7 bases. This CDR3 has 14 residues. J gave up 3 bases and V 5 bases, and 6 bases lay outside the gene matches. CDR3 coding DNA: TGTGCCAGCAGTGCCTGGACAGGCGACTATGGCTACACCTTC. The encoded protein is CASSAWTGDYGYTF.

This clonotype was recorded a few times. The chain carries TRBV19 and TRBJ2-3; TRBD1 might be the D (6 bases). Trimming removed 5 bases from V and 1 base from J, with 10 bases in between. Germline assignment: CDR1 LNHDA and CDR2 SQIVND (reference sequence). CDR3 length: 14 residues. The CDR3 loop is CASSRQGRTDTQYF. CDR3 in DNA: TGTGCCAGTAGTCGGCAGGGGCGCACAGATACGCAGTATTTT. The full variable domain, in which reference TRBV19 and TRBJ2-3 provide the parts outside the CDR3, is DGGITQSPKYLFRKEGQNVTLSCEQNLNHDAMYWYRQDPGQGLRLIYYSQIVNDFQKGDIAEGYSVSREKKESFPLTVTSAQKNPTAFYLCASSRQGRTDTQYFGPGTRLTVL.

V is TRBV7-9 and J is TRBJ2-7; the D call may be TRBD1 or TRBD2 (5 bases each). With 1 base removed from V and 3 bases from J, the gap between germline ends came to 7 bases. Germline-derived CDR1 and CDR2 are SEHNR and FQNEAQ (reference sequence). This CDR3 spans 13 amino acids. The CDR3 DNA is TGTGCCAGCAGCTTAGGGGACGGCTACGAGCAGTACTTC. As protein: CASSLGDGYEQYF.

The chain has TRBV5-5 and TRBJ1-5; D remains unclear. Per germline, CDR1 SGHKS and CDR2 YYEKEE (reference sequence). This CDR3 has 14 amino acids. V was shortened by 2 bases and J by 1 base, with 7 bases between the two germline ends. CDR3 residues: CASSFLQSNQPQHF. The CDR3 DNA follows: TGTGCCAGCAGCTTTTTACAGAGCAATCAGCCCCAGCATTTT.

The chain carries TRBV2 and TRBJ1-6, with D possibly matching TRBD1 (5 bases). Germline V lookup: CDR1 SNHLY, CDR2 FYNNEI. V lost 4 bases to trimming and J lost 8 bases, with 15 bases between them. This CDR3 spans 15 amino acids. The CDR3 sequence is CASSVVGLGDSPLHF. The CDR3 nucleotides read TGTGCCAGCAGTGTTGTAGGGTTAGGGGATTCACCCCTCCACTTT. The variable domain in full, completed from reference TRBV2 and TRBJ1-6, reads EPEVTQTPSHQVTQMGQEVILRCVPISNHLYFYWYRQILGQKVEFLVSFYNNEISEKSEIFDDQFSVERPDGSNFTLKIRSTKLEDSAMYFCASSVVGLGDSPLHFGNGTRLTVT.

The chain combines TRBV29-1 with TRBJ2-3; D not resolved. The CDR3 has 14 residues. V was pared by 4 bases and J by 4 bases, with 15 bases between. CDR1 is SQVTM and CDR2 is ANQGSEA in the germline V gene. CDR3 sequence reads: CSVGSFVGSDTQYF. DNA for the CDR3: TGCAGCGTTGGGAGCTTCGTAGGATCAGATACGCAGTATTTT.

CDR3 residues: CASSPQGSDYGYTF. The CDR3 bases are TGTGCCAGCAGCCCGCAGGGAAGCGACTATGGCTACACCTTC. This chain joins TRBV5-6 and TRBJ1-2, with D maybe TRBD1 (5 bases). Germline CDR1 SGHDT, CDR2 YYEEEE. Trimming pared 4 bases from V and 3 bases from J, leaving 13 bases between. The CDR3 sequence is 14 residues long.

The V call is TRBV30, the J call TRBJ1-5; the D is unclear. The V end was cut by 5 bases, the J end by 2 bases, with 13 bases between. This CDR3 is 14 amino acids long. Germline V lookup: CDR1 GTSNPN, CDR2 SVGIG (reference sequence). The CDR3 nucleotides read TGTGCCTGGGGTATGGCGCCTGGCAATCAGCCCCAGCATTTT. Protein product: CAWGMAPGNQPQHF.

The CDR3 nucleotides are TGTGCCAGCAGCTCCCAGCGGTTAACAGAGACCCAGTACTTC. As protein: CASSSQRLTETQYF. The chain carries TRBV5-4 and TRBJ2-5, with a weak D call TRBD2 (5 bases). The CDR3 has 14 residues. The V and J ends lost 3 bases and 4 bases respectively, with 13 bases between them. Per the germline V gene, CDR1 is SGHNT and CDR2 is YYREEE (reference sequence).

This clonotype appeared a single time. The V gene is TRBV20-1, the J gene TRBJ1-2, with D hard to call. CDR1 and CDR2 (germline): DFQATT, SNEGSKA (reference sequence). CDR3 length: 14 residues. The ends were cut back, 5 bases at V and 3 bases at J, with 16 bases in the middle. The DNA for the CDR3 is TGCAGTGCTTCCGGGCAACTTTTCTACTATGGCTACACCTTC. This gives the protein CSASGQLFYYGYTF.

The chain recombines TRBV7-9 with TRBJ1-2, with 7 bases fitting TRBD1. Losses at the gene ends were 2 bases for V and 7 bases for J; bases not matched to a gene: 1. This CDR3 is built from 12 residues. Germline CDR1 is SEHNR and CDR2 is FQNEAQ (reference sequence). The CDR3 nucleotides are TGTGCCAGCAGCTTAAGGGACAGTGGCTACACCTTC. Translating it yields CASSLRDSGYTF.

This chain connects TRBV29-1 to TRBJ2-4; D is possibly TRBD1 or TRBD2 (6 bases each). The CDR3 length is 13 residues. CDR1 and CDR2 (germline): SQVTM, ANQGSEA. Trimming took off 5 bases at V and 6 bases at J, with 14 bases between the two ends. CDR3 amino acids: CSVRGPLLNIQYF. CDR3 nucleotides: TGCAGCGTTCGGGGGCCCCTGCTAAACATTCAGTACTTC.

This clonotype has only a few counts. The rearrangement links TRBV7-8 to TRBJ1-1, with D unclear. Germline CDR1 reads SGHVS; CDR2 reads FQNEAQ. V shed 5 bases and J shed 9 bases, with 13 bases lying between them. CDR3 length equals 12 residues. For the CDR3, the DNA is TGTGCCAGCAGCCCGACCACCCGTCAAGCTTTCTTT. It translates to CASSPTTRQAFF.

The chain joins TRBV30 to TRBJ1-4, with no clear D. V was cut by 4 bases and J by 8 bases, with 20 bases left in between. The CDR3 consists of 15 residues. The germline gives CDR1 GTSNPN, CDR2 SVGIG (reference sequence). DNA of the CDR3: TGTGCCTGGAAATCGACGGGCTCCGTGGGGGAAAAACTGTTTTTT. Protein sequence: CAWKSTGSVGEKLFF.

This rearrangement joins TRBV7-9 to TRBJ1-1, with 7 bases lining up with TRBD1. V was clipped by 5 bases and J by 7 bases; unmatched bases: 4. CDR1 SEHNR and CDR2 FQNEAQ come from the germline V gene (reference sequence). This CDR3 is 12 amino acids long. CDR3 in DNA: TGTGCCAGCAGCCGGGACAGTCGTGAAGCTTTCTTT. Amino acids: CASSRDSREAFF.

The chain couples TRBV4-2 to TRBJ2-3; D unresolved. The V gene lost 5 bases and the J gene lost 5 bases, with 11 bases spanning the gap. The CDR3 is 13 residues long. CDR1 is LGHNA, CDR2 YNFKEQ, per germline. Here the CDR3 reads CASSFKHGDTQYF. The CDR3 DNA reads as TGTGCCAGCAGCTTTAAACACGGAGATACGCAGTATTTT.

The chain links TRBV12-3 or TRBV12-4 to TRBJ2-6; TRBD1 aligns across 7 bases. V gave up 6 bases and J gave up 4 bases; unmatched junction bases: 9. This CDR3 region has 16 residues. CDR3 sequence: CASSPMTGSGANVLTF. The CDR3 coding sequence is TGTGCCAGCAGCCCTATGACAGGGTCAGGGGCCAACGTCCTGACTTTC.

The chain employs TRBV27 and TRBJ1-6; no clear D gene. Between the trimmed V and J ends, which lost 6 bases and 7 bases, there was a span of 13 bases. The CDR3 length is 14 residues. Germline CDR1 is MNHEY and CDR2 is SMNVEV (reference sequence). The CDR3 sequence is CASSPQTPNSPLHF. Here the CDR3 DNA reads TGTGCCAGCAGCCCACAGACCCCCAATTCACCCCTCCACTTT.

The chain joins TRBV6-1 to TRBJ2-6; no clear D gene. This CDR3 region has 16 residues. Germline V gene sequence: CDR1 MNHNS, CDR2 SASEGT. V lost 7 bases and J lost 0, with 13 bases in between. The CDR3 region has the DNA TGTGCCAGCATATCCCTCAGGATCTCTGGGGCCAACGTCCTGACTTTC. It translates to CASISLRISGANVLTF.